This passage covers 30 T cell receptor beta chains from one sample sequenced in a study of cytomegalovirus exposure and HLA in healthy donors. The PCR made use of 60 Vbeta and 13 Jbeta primers. The repertoire was sequenced with immunoSEQ multiplex PCR; TCRdb's copy has only in-frame clones and lacks some. The sample consists of 150,000 to 200,000 clones, roughly 80% of them appearing once. The sample comprised PBMCs. These receptors all stem from a man in his late teens or twenties in good health and CMV-seropositive.

The chain combines TRBV19 with TRBJ2-1, with TRBD2 identical over 13 bases. The length of the CDR3 is 16 residues. From germline, CDR1 is LNHDA and CDR2 SQIVND (reference sequence). J gave up 12 bases and V 6 bases, and 14 bases lay outside the gene matches. This CDR3 reads CASRLLAGGSGGGQFF. CDR3 coding DNA: TGTGCCAGTAGGCTACTAGCGGGAGGGTCTGGGGGGGGGCAGTTCTTC.

This chain uses TRBV29-1 with TRBJ2-7, with a possible D match to TRBD1 (5 bases). The germline gives CDR1 SQVTM, CDR2 ANQGSEA. V gave up 3 bases and J gave up 6 bases, with 12 bases separating them. The CDR3 is made up of 12 amino acids. CDR3 DNA: TGCAGCGTTGAGGGTCAGGGCCTCGAGCAGTACTTC. Amino acid sequence: CSVEGQGLEQYF.

The chain has TRBV6-1 and TRBJ2-5; perhaps TRBD2 as D (6 bases). Trimming took off 4 bases at V and 1 base at J, with 10 bases between the two ends. The CDR3 length is 14 residues. CDR1 and CDR2 (germline): MNHNS, SASEGT. As DNA, the CDR3 is TGTGCCAGCAGTGTAGTGGGGGGCCAAGAGACCCAGTACTTC. Encoded protein: CASSVVGGQETQYF.

The rearrangement uses TRBV27 and TRBJ2-3, with 8 positions matching TRBD2. The germline V gene has CDR1 MNHEY and CDR2 SMNVEV (reference sequence). The junction had 5 bases not matched to a gene; V was cut back by 7 bases and J by 5 bases. This CDR3 spans 13 amino acids. The CDR3 bases are TGTGCCAGCAAGAGCGGGAGTCTAGATACGCAGTATTTT. Translated: CASKSGSLDTQYF.

J is TRBJ1-1 and V is TRBV19, with 7 bases lining up with TRBD1. V dropped 2 bases and J dropped 4; count of bases not matched to a gene: 7. There are 15 residues in the CDR3. Germline loops: CDR1 LNHDA, CDR2 SQIVND (reference sequence). CDR3 amino acids: CASSILAGGVTEAFF. As DNA, the CDR3 is TGTGCCAGTAGTATATTAGCAGGGGGAGTCACTGAAGCTTTCTTT. Variable domain in full (rest from reference TRBV19 and TRBJ1-1): DGGITQSPKYLFRKEGQNVTLSCEQNLNHDAMYWYRQDPGQGLRLIYYSQIVNDFQKGDIAEGYSVSREKKESFPLTVTSAQKNPTAFYLCASSILAGGVTEAFFGQGTRLTVV.

V usage is TRBV18 and J usage is TRBJ2-1; the match to TRBD2 covers 8 bases. Germline CDR1 reads KGHSH; CDR2 reads LQKENI. This CDR3 comprises 17 residues. V was clipped by 5 bases and J by 7 bases; unmatched bases: 16. The DNA of the CDR3 is TGTGCCAGCTCATCAAATGCCGGGACTAGAAAGGAGAATGAGCAGTTCTTC. Residues: CASSSNAGTRKENEQFF.

The chain combines TRBV19 with TRBJ1-5, with 7 bases matching TRBD1. From germline, CDR1 is LNHDA and CDR2 SQIVND (reference sequence). The junction had 9 bases not matched to a gene; V was cut back by 3 bases and J by 7 bases. This CDR3 contains 15 residues. CDR3 residues: CASSIDRDSWQPQHF. The CDR3 coding sequence is TGTGCCAGTAGTATTGACAGGGACAGTTGGCAGCCCCAGCATTTT.

The genes are TRBV28 and TRBJ2-7; perhaps TRBD1 as D (6 bases). Trimming pared 5 bases from V and 1 base from J, leaving 12 bases between. The germline V gene encodes CDR1 MDHEN and CDR2 SYDVKM. CDR3 size: 14 residues. In nucleotides, the CDR3 is TGTGCCAGCAGTCTGATAGACAGGTCCTACGAGCAGTACTTC. It translates to CASSLIDRSYEQYF. Full variable domain (missing parts from reference TRBV28 and TRBJ2-7): DVKVTQSSRYLVKRTGEKVFLECVQDMDHENMFWYRQDPGLGLRLIYFSYDVKMKEKGDIPEGYSVSREKKERFSLILESASTNQTSMYLCASSLIDRSYEQYFGPGTRLTVT.

The chain combines TRBV5-1 with TRBJ2-3; D perhaps matches TRBD1 (5 bases). The CDR3 has 15 residues. Trimming removed 2 bases from V and 2 bases from J, with 12 bases in between. CDR1 is SGHRS, CDR2 YFSETQ, per germline. The CDR3 coding sequence is TGCGCCAGCAGCTTCAGGGCAAGAACCACAGATACGCAGTATTTT. Translated: CASSFRARTTDTQYF. Variable domain in full (rest from reference TRBV5-1 and TRBJ2-3): KAGVTQTPRYLIKTRGQQVTLSCSPISGHRSVSWYQQTPGQGLQFLFEYFSETQRNKGNFPGRFSGRQFSNSRSEMNVSTLELGDSALYLCASSFRARTTDTQYFGPGTRLTVL.

The genes are TRBV5-1 and TRBJ2-5; TRBD1 agrees at 8 bases. Germline assignment: CDR1 SGHRS and CDR2 YFSETQ. V lost 0 bases to trimming and J lost 6 bases; unmatched junction nucleotides: 4. The CDR3 length is 14 residues. CDR3 coding DNA: TGCGCCAGCAGCTTGGTACAGGGGGAGCAGACCCAGTACTTC. The encoded protein is CASSLVQGEQTQYF. Supplemented by reference TRBV5-1 and TRBJ2-5, the full variable domain reads KAGVTQTPRYLIKTRGQQVTLSCSPISGHRSVSWYQQTPGQGLQFLFEYFSETQRNKGNFPGRFSGRQFSNSRSEMNVSTLELGDSALYLCASSLVQGEQTQYFGPGTRLLVL.

The rearrangement uses TRBV15 and TRBJ2-1; 7 bases line up with TRBD2. The V segment lost 0 bases and the J segment 5 bases; nucleotides outside the gene matches: 7. Germline assignment: CDR1 LNHNV and CDR2 YYDKDF (reference sequence). This CDR3 comprises 16 residues. CDR3 sequence reads: CATSRDVGGLNNEQFF. The CDR3 coding sequence is TGTGCCACCAGCAGAGATGTGGGAGGGCTCAACAATGAGCAGTTCTTC.

The chain is built from TRBV7-2 and TRBJ2-7, with D maybe TRBD2 (5 bases). The CDR3 length is 13 residues. Trimming pared 3 bases from V and 2 bases from J, leaving 8 bases between. The germline V gene has CDR1 SGHTA and CDR2 FQGNSA. The CDR3 sequence is CASSFGGPYEQYF. In DNA, the CDR3 is TGTGCCAGCAGCTTTGGCGGGCCCTACGAGCAGTACTTC.

This clone appeared a single time. The chain employs TRBV28 and TRBJ2-7; 7 positions agree with TRBD2. Trimming cost V 6 bases and J 2 bases; bases outside gene matches: 4. The germline V gene encodes CDR1 MDHEN and CDR2 SYDVKM. The CDR3 covers 13 residues. The CDR3 is CASSPGGTYEQYF. CDR3 nucleotide sequence: TGTGCCAGCAGCCCGGGGGGTACCTACGAGCAGTACTTC.

Details on this clone: This CDR3 is missing its conserved last phenylalanine or tryptophan, likely due to a read error. The chain joins TRBV7-9 to TRBJ1-6; a possible D gene is TRBD1 (5 bases). CDR3 length: 15 amino acids. With 5 bases removed from V and 4 bases from J, the gap between germline ends came to 12 bases. Germline V CDR1 and CDR2: SEHNR, FQNEAQ (reference sequence). CDR3: CASSLSTDYNSPLHL. Here the CDR3 DNA reads TGTGCCAGCAGCCTATCGACAGATTATAATTCACCCCTCCACCTT.

The J gene is TRBJ2-5, the V gene TRBV10-3, with 7 nucleotides matching TRBD1. The J call is doubtful: the DNA matches TRBJ2-7 better. The CDR3 extends over 15 amino acids. CDR1 ENHRY and CDR2 SYGVKD come from the germline V gene. The CDR3 here is CAISVPGQQDYEQYF. The CDR3 nucleotides read TGTGCCATCAGTGTCCCGGGACAGCAAGACTACGAGCAGTACTTC.

The CDR3 DNA follows: TGTGCCAGTAGTACCCTAAAGGGGGGGAACGCAGATACGCAGTATTTT. Protein sequence: CASSTLKGGNADTQYF. This chain joins TRBV19 and TRBJ2-3, with D possibly TRBD2 on 7 matching bases. With 4 bases removed from V and 4 bases from J, the gap between germline ends came to 18 bases. In germline, CDR1 is LNHDA, CDR2 SQIVND (reference sequence). There are 16 residues in the CDR3.

The J gene is TRBJ2-7, the V gene TRBV27, with TRBD1 identical over 7 bases. The V gene's germline CDR1 is MNHEY and CDR2 SMNVEV (reference sequence). CDR3 length: 14 amino acids. The ends lost 0 bases at V and 5 bases at J; junction bases unmatched: 4. DNA for the CDR3: TGTGCCAGCAGTTTATCGGTACAGGGGAACGAGCAGTACTTC. Its translation is CASSLSVQGNEQYF.

The chain carries TRBV5-4 and TRBJ2-7, with 9 bases identical to TRBD1. The CDR3 contains 14 residues. Per germline, CDR1 SGHNT and CDR2 YYREEE (reference sequence). The V gene end was trimmed by 4 bases and the J gene end by 3 bases; junction bases not matched to a gene: 5. The CDR3 reads CASSTQTGGYEQYF. For the CDR3, the DNA is TGTGCCAGCAGCACCCAGACAGGGGGCTACGAGCAGTACTTC.

The chain is built from TRBV29-1 and TRBJ2-5; 7 nucleotides align to TRBD2. Germline V CDR1 and CDR2: SQVTM, ANQGSEA. The CDR3 runs to 14 residues. Trimming removed 2 bases from V and 5 bases from J; junction bases left unmatched: 8. CDR3 in amino acids: CSVELVGGSETQYF. CDR3 nucleotide sequence: TGCAGCGTTGAACTGGTGGGGGGGTCGGAGACCCAGTACTTC.

The chain couples TRBV4-3 to TRBJ1-4, with D hard to call. Per germline, CDR1 LGHNA and CDR2 YSLEER. V was clipped by 1 base and J by 7 bases, with 7 bases between them. The CDR3 runs to 13 residues. CDR3 DNA: TGCGCCAGCAGCCAAGTCGGTGTTGAAAAACTGTTTTTT. Its protein product is CASSQVGVEKLFF.

The chain is built from TRBV7-2 and TRBJ2-5; D might be TRBD1 (6 bases). The CDR3 runs 16 residues. Germline-derived CDR1 and CDR2 are SGHTA and FQGNSA. V was cut by 1 base and J by 7 bases, with 19 bases left in between. CDR3 coding DNA: TGTGCCAGCAGCTTAGGGTTGGGGGCAGGATTTGGGACCCAGTACTTC. Translation: CASSLGLGAGFGTQYF.

The chain has TRBV2 and TRBJ2-1, with 14 bases aligning to TRBD2. CDR1 is SNHLY, CDR2 FYNNEI, per germline. This CDR3 region has 17 residues. J was trimmed by 2 bases and V by 8 bases; bases with no gene match: 8. The DNA for the CDR3 is TGTGCCAGCGCGACTAGCGGGAGGGCCCCCACCTACAATGAGCAGTTCTTC. It codes for CASATSGRAPTYNEQFF.

The chain has TRBV7-2 and TRBJ1-1; D may be TRBD1 (6 bases). This CDR3 spans 18 amino acids. Trimming removed 1 base from V and 1 base from J, with 19 bases in between. Germline values: CDR1 SGHTA, CDR2 FQGNSA. The CDR3: CASSLVLGQPPTNTEAFF. CDR3 DNA: TGTGCCAGCAGCTTAGTGTTGGGACAACCTCCCACGAACACTGAAGCTTTCTTT.

This sequence joins TRBV6-5 and TRBJ1-1; 8 bases map to TRBD1. J lost 0 bases, V lost 5 bases, and 5 bases had no gene match. Germline CDR1 MNHEY, CDR2 SVGAGI. The CDR3 has 15 amino acids. The CDR3 bases are TGTGCCAGCAGTGGGACAGGAGGGTTGAACACTGAAGCTTTCTTT. As protein: CASSGTGGLNTEAFF.

The V and J genes are TRBV25-1 and TRBJ2-7, with TRBD1 matching over 8 bases. Trimming took 3 bases from V and 5 from J; bases not matched to a gene: 15. CDR1 MGHDK and CDR2 SYGVNS come from the germline V gene. The CDR3 is made up of 17 amino acids. The CDR3 reads CASSDSNRIGQGHEQYF. CDR3 nucleotide sequence: TGTGCCAGCAGTGATAGTAATCGGATTGGACAGGGCCACGAGCAGTACTTC.

The chain employs TRBV2 and TRBJ1-5; TRBD1 is a possible D gene (6 bases). Germline CDR1 reads SNHLY; CDR2 reads FYNNEI. V dropped 4 bases and J dropped 5 bases, with 15 bases sitting between them. This CDR3 spans 15 amino acids. The chain's CDR3 is CASSGSRGWDQPQHF. The CDR3 region has the DNA TGTGCCAGCAGTGGCTCCAGGGGATGGGATCAGCCCCAGCATTTT. The full variable domain, in which reference TRBV2 and TRBJ1-5 provide the parts outside the CDR3, is EPEVTQTPSHQVTQMGQEVILRCVPISNHLYFYWYRQILGQKVEFLVSFYNNEISEKSEIFDDQFSVERPDGSNFTLKIRSTKLEDSAMYFCASSGSRGWDQPQHFGDGTRLSIL.

The chain joins TRBV10-2 to TRBJ1-1, with D perhaps TRBD1 (5 bases). V was clipped by 3 bases and J by 1 base, with 6 bases between them. The CDR3 spans 13 residues. Germline values: CDR1 WSHSY, CDR2 SAAADI. As DNA, the CDR3 is TGCGCCAGCAGTGACAGGGCGAACACTGAAGCTTTCTTT. Translating gives CASSDRANTEAFF.

The chain joins TRBV5-5 to TRBJ2-7; D remains ambiguous. The CDR3 covers 12 residues. V lost 0 bases to trimming and J lost 3 bases, with 4 bases between them. CDR1 and CDR2 (germline): SGHKS, YYEKEE (reference sequence). The CDR3 protein is CASSLGGYEQYF. CDR3 DNA: TGTGCCAGCAGCTTGGGAGGCTACGAGCAGTACTTC.

The chain uses TRBV7-8 and TRBJ2-1; 7 bases line up with TRBD2. V lost 0 bases to trimming and J lost 8 bases; unmatched junction nucleotides: 7. This CDR3 is built from 15 residues. Germline V gene sequence: CDR1 SGHVS, CDR2 FQNEAQ. CDR3 nucleotides: TGTGCCAGCAGCTTAGCGCGGGAGTGGGGCCATGAGCAGTTCTTC. Its protein is CASSLAREWGHEQFF.

The V call is TRBV13, the J call TRBJ1-2, with D perhaps TRBD1 (6 bases). Germline assignment: CDR1 PRHDT and CDR2 FYEKMQ (reference sequence). The CDR3 loop spans 14 amino acids. V was cut by 8 bases and J by 4 bases, with 17 bases left in between. CDR3 amino acids: CASSPYQGSYGYTF. The CDR3, as DNA: TGTGCCAGCTCACCTTATCAGGGGAGCTATGGCTACACCTTC.